This is a list of T cell receptor beta chains from one sample in a study of OX40 agonist ivuxolimab in advanced cancers. Using immunoSEQ multiplex PCR, the repertoire was profiled, and TCRdb retains in-frame clones only, with some absent. The table has around 63,000 clones, 75% to 90% seen once. Sequencing used CD4+ or CD8+ T cells sorted from blood, obtained in a trial of the OX40 agonist ivuxolimab. These receptors came from an adult with an advanced solid tumor such as melanoma, head and neck, liver or kidney cancer. Both conserved end residues are part of each CDR3. D genes are given only for firm matches. The size field is filled for only some rows; it gives once, few, many or a size class.

J: TRBJ2-7
D: TRBD1
size: few
V: TRBV7-8
DNA: TGTGCCAGCATCGTTGACAGGGGCGGCGAGCAGTACTTC
CDR3: CASIVDRGGEQYF

J: TRBJ2-5
D: .
size: .
V: TRBV6-1
DNA: TGTGCCAGCAGGCCCCAGTTGGGCGAGGGAGAGACCCAGTACTTC
CDR3: CASRPQLGEGETQYF

J: TRBJ2-3
D: .
size: .
V: TRBV6-5
DNA: TGTGCCAGCAGTTCCGGAAGGGGCCCCACAGATACGCAGTATTTT
CDR3: CASSSGRGPTDTQYF

J: TRBJ1-3
D: .
size: .
V: TRBV5-1
DNA: TGCGCCAGCAGCTTGGGAGGAACCACTGGAAACACCATATATTTT
CDR3: CASSLGGTTGNTIYF

J: TRBJ1-6
D: TRBD1
size: .
V: TRBV5-1
DNA: TGCGCCAGCAGCTTGAGGACAGGGACCAATTCACCCCTCCACTTT
CDR3: CASSLRTGTNSPLHF

J: TRBJ2-2
D: .
size: .
V: TRBV5-1
DNA: TGCGCCAGCAGCCAACAGGGGAACACCGGGGAGCTGTTTTTT
CDR3: CASSQQGNTGELFF

J: TRBJ1-6
D: .
size: .
V: TRBV5-1
DNA: TGCGCCAGCAGTTATGCGAGCTCCTATAATTCACCCCTCCACTTT
CDR3: CASSYASSYNSPLHF

J: TRBJ2-6
D: .
size: .
V: TRBV6-6
DNA: TGTGCCAGCAGTTACTCGAGGGGGGCTGGGGCCAACGTCCTGACTTTC
CDR3: CASSYSRGAGANVLTF

J: TRBJ2-7
D: .
size: .
V: TRBV5-8
DNA: TGTGCCAGCAGCTTGCAGGGCCACCTCTCCTACGAGCAGTACTTC
CDR3: CASSLQGHLSYEQYF

J: TRBJ2-1
D: TRBD2
size: .
V: TRBV2
DNA: TGTGCCAGCAAAGCGGGAGGGGGGGTTGGTGAGCAGTTCTTC
CDR3: CASKAGGGVGEQFF

J: TRBJ2-1
D: .
size: .
V: TRBV2
DNA: TGTGCCAGCAGTGGGGCCGACACCCCAGCCTACAATGAGCAGTTCTTC
CDR3: CASSGADTPAYNEQFF

J: TRBJ2-7
D: .
size: .
V: TRBV29-1
DNA: TGCAGCGTTTTGACGGCTACCTACGAGCAGTACTTC
CDR3: CSVLTATYEQYF

J: TRBJ2-3
D: TRBD2
size: .
V: TRBV5-4
DNA: TGTGCCAGCAGCCCCCTCGAGCGGGGAGGGTGGGATACGCAGTATTTT
CDR3: CASSPLERGGWDTQYF

J: TRBJ2-1
D: TRBD1
size: .
V: TRBV29-1
DNA: TGCAGCGTTGAAAAGGGGGCTTCTTACTACAATGAGCAGTTCTTC
CDR3: CSVEKGASYYNEQFF

J: TRBJ1-5
D: .
size: .
V: TRBV11-2
DNA: TGTGCCAGCAGCTTAAGCAGCAATCAGCCCCAGCATTTT
CDR3: CASSLSSNQPQHF

J: TRBJ2-7
D: TRBD2
size: .
V: TRBV10-3
DNA: TGTGCCATCAGCGGGACTAGCGGGCTATCCTACGAGCAGTACTTC
CDR3: CAISGTSGLSYEQYF

J: TRBJ1-2
D: .
size: .
V: TRBV28
DNA: TGTGCCAGCACTACAGGGTATTTCCTCTATGGCTACACCTTC
CDR3: CASTTGYFLYGYTF

J: TRBJ2-1
D: .
size: .
V: TRBV28
DNA: TGTGCCAGCAGTTTCCTAGTCGCGGAGCCCTACAATGAGCAGTTCTTC
CDR3: CASSFLVAEPYNEQFF

J: TRBJ2-7
D: .
size: .
V: TRBV29-1
DNA: TGCAGCGTTGTCGGGGGGCGAACCTCCTACGAGCAGTACTTC
CDR3: CSVVGGRTSYEQYF

J: TRBJ1-4
D: TRBD1
size: .
V: TRBV6-6
DNA: TGTGCCAGCAGTCGCGGACAGGGATGGGAAAAACTGTTTTTT
CDR3: CASSRGQGWEKLFF

J: TRBJ2-1
D: .
size: .
V: TRBV28
DNA: TGTGCCACCTTTACCACCTTAATTAGCTCCTACAATGAGCAGTTCTTC
CDR3: CATFTTLISSYNEQFF

J: TRBJ2-1
D: .
size: .
V: TRBV29-1
DNA: TGCAGCGTCGGTGGGCTTGATGAGCAGTTCTTC
CDR3: CSVGGLDEQFF

J: TRBJ2-1
D: .
size: .
V: TRBV5-1
DNA: TGCGCCAGCAGCTTGGGACAAACCTTCTCCTACAATGAGCAGTTCTTC
CDR3: CASSLGQTFSYNEQFF

J: TRBJ2-3
D: TRBD2
size: .
V: TRBV9
DNA: TGTGCCAGCAGCGTAGAAGGCGGGGGGCAGTATTTT
CDR3: CASSVEGGGQYF

J: TRBJ1-5
D: TRBD1
size: .
V: TRBV13
DNA: TGTGCCAGCAGCCGCGGGGGACAGGGGGGCAATCAGCCCCAGCATTTT
CDR3: CASSRGGQGGNQPQHF

J: TRBJ1-2
D: .
size: .
V: TRBV10-2
DNA: TGCGCCAGCAGTGAGAGGCAATCGACCTATGGCTACACCTTC
CDR3: CASSERQSTYGYTF

J: TRBJ1-1
D: .
size: few
V: TRBV7-6
DNA: TGTGCCAGCAGCTTAGCGGTGGCGGGGAGAGCTTTCTTT
CDR3: CASSLAVAGRAFF

J: TRBJ1-5
D: .
size: .
V: TRBV11-2
DNA: TGTGCCAGCAGCGTAGACAGAGCCCAGCCCCAGCATTTT
CDR3: CASSVDRAQPQHF

J: TRBJ2-7
D: .
size: once
V: TRBV4-1
DNA: TGCGCCAGCAGCCAAGTATCCGGGGGCGGGGAGCAGTACTTC
CDR3: CASSQVSGGGEQYF

J: TRBJ2-7
D: .
size: .
V: TRBV21-1
DNA: TGTGCCAGCAGCGCCCATCTAACCCACGAGCAGTACTTC
CDR3: CASSAHLTHEQYF

J: TRBJ1-3
D: TRBD1
size: .
V: TRBV5-1
DNA: TGCGCCAGCAGCCTACCAACAGGGGGCAAAGGAAACACCATATATTTT
CDR3: CASSLPTGGKGNTIYF

J: TRBJ1-2
D: .
size: .
V: TRBV7-9
DNA: TGTGCCAGCAGCTTGGGGGACTATGGCTACACCTTC
CDR3: CASSLGDYGYTF

J: TRBJ2-7
D: .
size: .
V: TRBV9
DNA: TGTGCCAGCAGCCCCCGACAGAACTCCTACGAGCAGTACTTC
CDR3: CASSPRQNSYEQYF

J: TRBJ1-4
D: TRBD1
size: .
V: TRBV28
DNA: TGTGCCAGCAGTTTCCAGGGGGATGAAAAACTGTTTTTT
CDR3: CASSFQGDEKLFF

J: TRBJ2-7
D: TRBD1
size: .
V: TRBV7-9
DNA: TGTGCCAGCGGGACAGGCCGCTCCTACGAGCAGTACTTC
CDR3: CASGTGRSYEQYF

J: TRBJ2-5
D: .
size: .
V: TRBV18
DNA: TGTGCCAGCTCATCTTCCGGGGCTCTGGAGACCCAGTACTTC
CDR3: CASSSSGALETQYF

J: TRBJ2-1
D: .
size: .
V: TRBV4-1
DNA: TGCGCCAGCAGTCCTAGGACACCTTACAATGAGCAGTTCTTC
CDR3: CASSPRTPYNEQFF

J: TRBJ1-4
D: .
size: .
V: TRBV2
DNA: TGTGCCAGCAGTCCTTACAATGAAAAACTGTTTTTT
CDR3: CASSPYNEKLFF

J: TRBJ2-7
D: TRBD1
size: .
V: TRBV28
DNA: TGTGCCAGCAGTCCCAATGGACAGGGAAGGTACGAGCAGTACTTC
CDR3: CASSPNGQGRYEQYF

J: TRBJ1-2
D: .
size: .
V: TRBV6-5
DNA: TGTGCCAGCCTAGGGTCCAGGGATGGCTACACCTTC
CDR3: CASLGSRDGYTF

J: TRBJ2-5
D: .
size: .
V: TRBV28
DNA: TGTGCCAGCAGTTCGTGGGACACCCAAGCGACCCAGTACTTC
CDR3: CASSSWDTQATQYF

J: TRBJ2-7
D: .
size: .
V: TRBV7-9
DNA: TGTGCCAGCAGCTTCGATATCAGACAGCTGCTCTCCTACGAGCAGTACTTC
CDR3: CASSFDIRQLLSYEQYF

J: TRBJ2-7
D: .
size: .
V: TRBV28
DNA: TGTGCCAGCAGTACGATAGGGGGGGAGGGGAGATACGAGCAGTACTTC
CDR3: CASSTIGGEGRYEQYF

J: TRBJ2-6
D: TRBD2
size: .
V: TRBV4-2
DNA: TGTGCCAGCAGCCAGCCCGGGACTAGCGGGAGGGCCTCTGGGGCCAACGTCCTGACTTTC
CDR3: CASSQPGTSGRASGANVLTF

J: TRBJ1-1
D: .
size: .
V: TRBV28
DNA: TGTGCCAGCAGCGGCGCCGCTAATCAGGACACTGAAGCTTTCTTT
CDR3: CASSGAANQDTEAFF

J: TRBJ2-7
D: .
size: .
V: TRBV6-5
DNA: TGTGCCAGCAGTTACAGCAGGGACTACGAGCAGTACTTC
CDR3: CASSYSRDYEQYF

J: TRBJ1-2
D: TRBD1
size: .
V: TRBV7-2
DNA: TGTGCCAGCAGCTTAGTGGCAGGGGGGGAATATGGCTACACCTTC
CDR3: CASSLVAGGEYGYTF

J: TRBJ2-1
D: .
size: .
V: TRBV5-1
DNA: TGCGCCAGCAGCTTGGGCAGGGGCGGGAATGAGCAGTTCTTC
CDR3: CASSLGRGGNEQFF

J: TRBJ1-6
D: TRBD1
size: .
V: TRBV2
DNA: TGTGCCAGCAGATCCGGGACAGGGGCCTCACCCCTCCACTTT
CDR3: CASRSGTGASPLHF

J: TRBJ2-3
D: .
size: .
V: TRBV9
DNA: TGTGCCAGCAGCGTAGGGGCGGTTATCACAGATACGCAGTATTTT
CDR3: CASSVGAVITDTQYF

J: TRBJ1-2
D: TRBD1
size: .
V: TRBV11-2
DNA: TGTGCCAGCCGGGACAGAGCTAACTATGGCTACACCTTC
CDR3: CASRDRANYGYTF

J: TRBJ1-6
D: .
size: .
V: TRBV6-1
DNA: TGTGCCAGCAGTGTGTGGCAGGGATGGTCTAATTCACCCCTCCACTTT
CDR3: CASSVWQGWSNSPLHF

J: TRBJ1-5
D: .
size: .
V: TRBV2
DNA: TGTGCCAGCAGTGAAACTGGGACCTATCAGCCCCAGCATTTT
CDR3: CASSETGTYQPQHF

J: TRBJ2-6
D: .
size: .
V: TRBV12-5
DNA: TGTGCTAGTGGTGGTACACCTGCAGGACAAAGTCGGGCCAACGTCCTGACTTTC
CDR3: CASGGTPAGQSRANVLTF